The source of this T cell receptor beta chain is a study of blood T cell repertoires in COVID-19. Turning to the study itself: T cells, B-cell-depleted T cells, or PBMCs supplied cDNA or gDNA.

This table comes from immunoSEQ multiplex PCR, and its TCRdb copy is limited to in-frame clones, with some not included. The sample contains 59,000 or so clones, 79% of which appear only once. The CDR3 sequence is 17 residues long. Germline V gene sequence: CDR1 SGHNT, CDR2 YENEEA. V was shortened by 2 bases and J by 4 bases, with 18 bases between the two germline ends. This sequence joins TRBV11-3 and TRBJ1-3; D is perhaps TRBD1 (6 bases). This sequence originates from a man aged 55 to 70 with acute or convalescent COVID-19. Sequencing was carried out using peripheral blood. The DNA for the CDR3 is TGTGCCAGCAGCTTACAATACCCCCCGGACAGAGGAAACACCATATATTTT. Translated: CASSLQYPPDRGNTIYF.